The 22 T cell receptor beta chains below were found in one sample sequenced in a study of post-analysis software for immune sequencing data (dated by TCRdb to about 2015). Study-level results and caveats: Four to six TRBV segments, including TRBV5-6, TRBV5-1 and TRBV20-1, were significantly more frequent in patients than controls.

Library construction relied on PCR. Data came from an Illumina HiSeq 2500. To reduce PCR and sequencing biases, unique molecular identifiers were built into the TCR beta cDNA libraries. TCRdb took the public reads, trimmed them with fastp at Q25, ran MiXCR for clone calling and kept in-frame beta chains. All rows with the same CDR3 protein become a single entry with the most common DNA and genes. The sample has around 440,000 distinct CDR3 sequences on record, roughly 45% of them singletons. The ten most abundant clones make up over 10% of the sample. Antigen specificity for these receptors is unknown. The material sequenced was blood. The source of these receptors is a girl aged 10 to 17 with multiple sclerosis.

The chain carries TRBV28 and TRBJ2-7, with 8 positions matching TRBD1. J gave up 0 bases and V 3 bases, and 4 bases lay outside the gene matches. CDR1 MDHEN and CDR2 SYDVKM come from the germline V gene. This CDR3 comprises 15 residues. CDR3 in DNA: TGTGCCAGCAGTTTCCCTGACAGGGGCTCCTACGAGCAGTACTTC. The encoded protein is CASSFPDRGSYEQYF.

A few counts support this clonotype. The gene calls are TRBV6-1 and TRBJ1-2, with D perhaps matching TRBD1 (5 bases). CDR3 length: 13 residues. The ends were cut back, 1 base at V and 12 bases at J, with 15 bases in the middle. In germline, CDR1 is MNHNS, CDR2 SASEGT. The CDR3 DNA reads as TGTGCCAGCAGTGAAGGAGGAAACAGGATCCACACCTTC. Translation gives CASSEGGNRIHTF.

This clonotype was counted only a few times. The chain carries TRBV28 and TRBJ2-1; 12 nucleotides line up with TRBD2. V trimming: 6 bases; J trimming: 9 bases; junction bases outside the gene matches: 9. CDR1 and CDR2 from the germline V gene are MDHEN and SYDVKM. This CDR3 is 15 amino acids long. CDR3 DNA: TGTGCCAGCAGACCTCTAGCGGGAGGGCCGGGTGAGCAGTTCTTC. It encodes CASRPLAGGPGEQFF. The full variable domain, completed using reference TRBV28 and TRBJ2-1, is DVKVTQSSRYLVKRTGEKVFLECVQDMDHENMFWYRQDPGLGLRLIYFSYDVKMKEKGDIPEGYSVSREKKERFSLILESASTNQTSMYLCASRPLAGGPGEQFFGPGTRLTVL.

This clonotype was detected only a few times. The gene calls are TRBV28 and TRBJ2-7; 12 nucleotides agree with TRBD2. The end of the DNA aligns better with TRBJ2-5, so the J call may be wrong. The germline gives CDR1 MDHEN, CDR2 SYDVKM. The CDR3 runs 19 residues. The CDR3 DNA sequence: TGTGCCAGCAGTTTGCCTAGCGGGAGGGACTTTTCGGTGGCGGAGACCCAGTACTTC. This gives the protein CASSLPSGRDFSVAETQYF.

This rearrangement joins TRBV20-1 to TRBJ2-7, with D perhaps TRBD2 (6 bases). Per germline, CDR1 DFQATT and CDR2 SNEGSKA (reference sequence). V shed 6 bases and J shed 2 bases, with 14 bases lying between them. This CDR3 comprises 13 residues. The CDR3 protein is CSAQGLGTYEQYF. Written as DNA, the CDR3 is TGCAGTGCGCAGGGACTCGGGACCTACGAGCAGTACTTC.

A few counts support this clonotype. CDR3 coding DNA: TGTGCCAGCAGTTCGAGGAGGAGGGGGGGAGCTTTCTTT. Translated: CASSSRRRGGAFF. The rearrangement links TRBV28 to TRBJ1-1, with D possibly matching TRBD1 (6 bases). Germline CDR1 reads MDHEN; CDR2 reads SYDVKM. The ends were cut back, 4 bases at V and 10 bases at J, with 16 bases in the middle. This CDR3 contains 13 residues.

Points on this clonotype: The junction differs from germline at one of its ends, possibly a read error. The V call is TRBV12-3 or TRBV12-4, the J call TRBJ1-5, with D unclear. The CDR3 is 15 amino acids. In DNA form, the CDR3 reads TGTACCAGCAGTTTCCTAGGAGGAAACAATCAGCCCCAGCATTTT. It is translated as CTSSFLGGNNQPQHF.

The genes are TRBV20-1 and TRBJ2-3; 10 positions match TRBD2. This CDR3 contains 15 residues. V trimming: 0 bases; J trimming: 2 bases; junction bases outside the gene matches: 2. Germline CDR1 DFQATT, CDR2 SNEGSKA (reference sequence). The CDR3 here is CSAREGTSDTDTQYF. The CDR3, as DNA: TGCAGTGCTAGAGAGGGGACTAGCGACACAGATACGCAGTATTTT.

This rearrangement joins TRBV7-9 to TRBJ2-5; 7 bases align to TRBD1. CDR3 length: 15 residues. Germline V gives CDR1 SEHNR, CDR2 FQNEAQ (reference sequence). V was clipped by 6 bases and J by 2 bases; unmatched bases: 9. CDR3 DNA sequence: TGTGCCAGCAGATCTCCGACAGGGTTTCAAGAGACCCAGTACTTC. This encodes CASRSPTGFQETQYF.

The rearrangement joins TRBV10-3 to TRBJ2-1, with TRBD2 identical over 8 bases. CDR1 is ENHRY, CDR2 SYGVKD, per germline. This CDR3 has 18 residues. The junction had 19 bases not matched to a gene; V was cut back by 3 bases and J by 9 bases. DNA of the CDR3: TGTGCCATCAGTGAAATTACAGGGATTAGGGGCGGGGGGCTTGAGCAGTTCTTC. It translates to CAISEITGIRGGGLEQFF.

This chain uses TRBV30 with TRBJ1-1; 9 bases line up with TRBD1. The V gene's germline CDR1 is GTSNPN and CDR2 SVGIG (reference sequence). The CDR3 is 15 amino acids. Unmatched junction bases numbered 7, after V lost 2 bases and J lost 3 bases. CDR3 protein: CAWSPGTGKDTEAFF. CDR3 coding DNA: TGTGCCTGGAGTCCCGGGACAGGGAAAGACACTGAAGCTTTCTTT.

This clonotype was seen a handful of times. The chain combines TRBV7-2 with TRBJ2-7; the D gene is possibly TRBD2 (6 bases). Trimming removed 4 bases at V and 4 bases at J, with 17 bases between. This CDR3 has 15 amino acids. Germline-derived CDR1 and CDR2 are SGHTA and FQGNSA. The CDR3 sequence is CASSSRTGEGYEQYF. The DNA for the CDR3 is TGTGCCAGCAGCTCCCGAACGGGAGAGGGTTACGAGCAGTACTTC.

V and J are TRBV13 and TRBJ2-1, with a possible D match to TRBD2 (6 bases). The CDR3 totals 14 residues. Trimming stripped 10 bases from V and 7 bases from J, with 20 bases between. The germline V gene has CDR1 PRHDT and CDR2 FYEKMQ (reference sequence). The CDR3 here is CATQEGKGYNEQFF. CDR3 sequence (DNA): TGTGCCACCCAGGAGGGGAAAGGGTATAATGAGCAGTTCTTC.

With respect to this clonotype: The junction departs from germline at one end; a sequencing error may be responsible. The V call is TRBV12-3 or TRBV12-4, the J call TRBJ2-2, with TRBD2 matching 14 bases. The CDR3 runs to 17 residues. CDR3 DNA sequence: TGTGCCAGCAGTCCGGGACTAGCGGGAGATCCCACCGGGGAGCGGTTTTTT. Protein product: CASSPGLAGDPTGERFF.

V and J are TRBV5-1 and TRBJ2-3; 11 bases are shared with TRBD2. The length of the CDR3 is 17 residues. V lost 3 bases, J lost 3 bases, and 9 bases stayed unmatched. Germline CDR1 and CDR2: SGHRS and YFSETQ. The CDR3, as DNA: TGCGCCAGCAGCTCAAAACTAGCGGGAGCGTTGACAGATACGCAGTATTTT. This sequence encodes CASSSKLAGALTDTQYF.

This chain uses TRBV20-1 with TRBJ2-2; D may match TRBD1 or TRBD2 (5 bases each). The V gene lost 6 bases and the J gene lost 2 bases, with 16 bases spanning the gap. This CDR3 has 15 amino acids. CDR1 DFQATT and CDR2 SNEGSKA come from the germline V gene (reference sequence). This CDR3 is CSAATRDGNTGELFF. The CDR3 DNA is TGCAGTGCCGCCACCAGGGACGGCAACACCGGGGAGCTGTTTTTT.

The chain combines TRBV28 with TRBJ2-4; D is uncertain. CDR3 length equals 14 residues. Germline V gives CDR1 MDHEN, CDR2 SYDVKM. V lost 5 bases to trimming and J lost 3 bases, with 11 bases between them. The CDR3 is CASSGGISKNIQYF. The DNA for the CDR3 is TGTGCCAGCAGTGGTGGGATTAGCAAAAACATTCAGTACTTC.

This clonotype was observed once. V and J are TRBV7-3 and TRBJ2-1; 10 bases fit TRBD2. Germline V gives CDR1 SGHTA, CDR2 FQGTGA. The CDR3 has 14 amino acids. The J segment lost 8 bases and the V segment lost 5 bases, leaving 6 bases of the junction unmatched. The chain's CDR3 is CASSPGLASDEQFF. The CDR3 coding sequence is TGTGCCAGCAGCCCGGGACTAGCGAGCGATGAGCAGTTCTTC.

This chain connects TRBV12-3 or TRBV12-4 to TRBJ2-1, with 11 bases fitting TRBD2. The CDR3 extends over 12 amino acids. V lost 8 bases to trimming and J lost 10 bases; unmatched junction nucleotides: 4. CDR3 sequence reads: CASSLAGVEQFF. In DNA, the CDR3 is TGTGCCAGCTCACTAGCGGGAGTAGAGCAGTTCTTC.

V is TRBV12-3 or TRBV12-4 and J is TRBJ2-7; unclear D gene. There are 13 residues in the CDR3. V lost 6 bases to trimming and J lost 0 bases, with 9 bases between them. The DNA of the CDR3 is TGTGCCAGCAGCAGAAGGGACTCCTACGAGCAGTACTTC. This encodes CASSRRDSYEQYF.

With respect to this clonotype: Relative to the germline gene, one junction end is altered; a read error may explain this. CDR3 in amino acids: CASSNRAPRQNQPQNF. The CDR3 nucleotides are TGTGCCAGCAGTAACAGGGCCCCTAGGCAAAATCAGCCCCAGAATTTT. The chain links TRBV12-3 or TRBV12-4 to TRBJ1-5; the D gene is possibly TRBD1 (6 bases). The CDR3 has 16 amino acids.

The chain employs TRBV10-3 and TRBJ2-5, with D perhaps matching TRBD2 (6 bases). The CDR3 length is 15 residues. CDR1 and CDR2 from the germline V gene are ENHRY and SYGVKD. V was pared by 3 bases and J by 0 bases, with 11 bases between. CDR3 amino acids: CAISEGASDQETQYF. CDR3 coding DNA: TGTGCCATCAGTGAAGGAGCTAGCGACCAAGAGACCCAGTACTTC.